A selection of T cell receptor beta chains follows, all from one sample in a study of cytomegalovirus exposure and HLA in healthy donors. TCRdb's copy holds only in-frame clones and misses some; the assay was immunoSEQ multiplex PCR. The data contain 110,000 to 150,000 clones, around 80% of them singletons. The sequenced material came from PBMCs. The receptors were sampled from a woman aged 50 to 60 in good health and CMV-seropositive. Each CDR3 is given with its conserved first and last residue. D genes are given only for firm matches. Clone size, where shown, is once, few, many, or a class for clones that have expanded.

- - TRBJ2-7 15 TRBV18 CASSPRSGDPYEQYF TGTGCCAGCTCACCGCGATCAGGGGATCCCTACGAGCAGTACTTC
TRBD1 - TRBJ1-4 16 TRBV5-1 CASRKRPGQHNEKLFF TGCGCCAGCAGGAAAAGACCGGGACAGCATAATGAAAAACTGTTTTTT
TRBD1 - TRBJ2-4 14 TRBV6-5 CATQTGAPKNIQYF TGTGCCACACAAACAGGGGCACCCAAAAACATTCAGTACTTC
TRBD1 - TRBJ2-2 15 TRBV11-2 CASSQGTGRTGELFF TGTGCCAGCAGCCAAGGGACAGGGAGGACCGGGGAGCTGTTTTTT
TRBD2 - TRBJ2-6 15 TRBV11-2 CATGGGPSGANVLTF TGTGCCACGGGGGGAGGGCCCTCTGGGGCCAACGTCCTGACTTTC
- - TRBJ1-3 13 TRBV11-3 CASSQGGGNTIYF TGTGCCAGCAGCCAGGGTGGTGGAAACACCATATATTTT
- - TRBJ1-6 15 TRBV9 CASSSDPGGGSPLHF TGTGCCAGCAGCTCCGACCCCGGGGGTGGTTCACCCCTCCACTTT
TRBD1 - TRBJ2-7 16 TRBV4-1 CASSPSPGQSSYEQYF TGCGCCAGCAGCCCCTCACCGGGACAGAGCTCCTACGAGCAGTACTTC
- few TRBJ2-7 14 TRBV28 CASRRNRGAYEQYF TGTGCCAGCAGAAGAAATCGGGGGGCTTACGAGCAGTACTTC
- once TRBJ1-2 18 TRBV28 CASSVKPDRGPFLYGYTF TGTGCCAGCAGCGTAAAACCGGACCGGGGTCCGTTCCTCTATGGCTACACCTTC
TRBD2 - TRBJ2-1 17 TRBV11-3 CASSLGSSGGAHNEQFF TGTGCCAGCAGCTTAGGTAGTAGCGGGGGGGCCCACAATGAGCAGTTCTTC
- - TRBJ2-7 16 TRBV12-2 CASRLASQGVGYEQYF TGTGCAAGTCGCTTAGCCTCACAGGGGGTGGGCTACGAGCAGTACTTC
TRBD1 - TRBJ2-7 15 TRBV9 CASSVGDRGQGEQYF TGTGCCAGCAGCGTAGGGGACAGGGGGCAAGGCGAGCAGTACTTC
- once TRBJ1-2 18 TRBV28 CASSPLGAPSTRIYGYTF TGTGCCAGCAGTCCCTTGGGGGCACCCTCGACGCGCATTTATGGCTACACCTTC
TRBD1 few TRBJ2-7 13 TRBV7-8 CASQSQGAYEQYF TGTGCCAGCCAGTCACAGGGGGCCTACGAGCAGTACTTC
- - TRBJ2-7 13 TRBV19 CASSIRGPYEQYF TGTGCCAGTAGTATCAGGGGCCCCTACGAGCAGTACTTC
TRBD1 few TRBJ1-3 14 TRBV6-1 CASRRTGGENTIYF TGTGCCAGCAGGAGGACAGGGGGCGAAAACACCATATATTTT
TRBD1 - TRBJ1-1 17 TRBV7-6 CASSQRQGRGRDTEAFF TGTGCCAGCAGCCAAAGACAGGGAAGAGGGCGGGACACTGAAGCTTTCTTT
TRBD2 - TRBJ2-1 15 TRBV4-3 CASSTLAASYNEQFF TGCGCCAGCAGCACCCTAGCGGCCTCCTACAATGAGCAGTTCTTC
- - TRBJ1-1 14 TRBV6-5 CASRTQTSGTEAFF TGTGCCAGCAGAACGCAGACGTCAGGCACTGAAGCTTTCTTT
- - TRBJ2-3 15 TRBV18 CASSPQGGSENTQYF TGTGCCAGCTCACCGCAGGGAGGATCGGAGAATACGCAGTATTTT
TRBD2 - TRBJ2-7 14 TRBV5-1 CASSAGLAVDEQYF TGCGCCAGCAGCGCGGGACTAGCGGTCGACGAGCAGTACTTC
- - TRBJ2-5 15 TRBV5-4 CASSLAGEGTETQYF TGTGCCAGCAGCTTGGCAGGGGAGGGCACGGAGACCCAGTACTTC
- - TRBJ1-3 14 TRBV29-1 CSVVISSSGNTIYF TGCAGCGTTGTTATATCCAGCTCTGGAAACACCATATATTTT
- - TRBJ1-1 14 TRBV19 CASSIVQENTEAFF TGTGCCAGTAGTATAGTACAAGAGAACACTGAAGCTTTCTTT
- - TRBJ2-2 15 TRBV7-8 CASSLIQANTGELFF TGTGCCAGCAGCTTAATCCAGGCGAACACCGGGGAGCTGTTTTTT
- - TRBJ2-5 17 TRBV27 CASSFWESTAPTSVQYF TGTGCCAGCAGTTTTTGGGAGTCAACGGCTCCAACCTCGGTCCAGTACTTC
TRBD2 once TRBJ2-1 11 TRBV25-1 CASNGLAGEFF TGTGCCAGCAACGGACTAGCGGGGGAGTTCTTC
- - TRBJ2-2 15 TRBV28 CASSSGVANTGELFF TGTGCCAGCAGTTCCGGGGTTGCAAACACCGGGGAGCTGTTTTTT
TRBD2 - TRBJ2-3 15 TRBV7-3 CASSLGLAKVDTQYF TGTGCCAGCAGCCTTGGACTAGCAAAGGTAGATACGCAGTATTTT
TRBD2 - TRBJ2-5 17 TRBV4-3 CASSQDLASGEEETQYF TGCGCCAGCAGCCAAGATCTGGCTAGCGGGGAAGAAGAGACCCAGTACTTC
TRBD1 - TRBJ2-4 17 TRBV9 CASSPQTGTGDSYIQYF TGTGCCAGCAGCCCTCAAACCGGGACAGGGGATTCGTACATTCAGTACTTC
TRBD1 - TRBJ1-5 14 TRBV7-2 CASSSRTGRVPQHF TGTGCCAGCAGCTCCCGGACAGGGCGGGTGCCCCAGCATTTT
TRBD1 once TRBJ2-1 13 TRBV19 CATGQGSYNEQFF TGTGCCACCGGACAGGGCTCCTACAATGAGCAGTTCTTC
TRBD2 - TRBJ2-1 15 TRBV7-3 CASSGSGNGRNEQFF TGTGCCAGCAGCGGAAGCGGGAACGGACGCAATGAGCAGTTCTTC
TRBD1 - TRBJ1-2 10 TRBV30 CAQGVGGYTF TGTGCCCAGGGGGTTGGAGGCTACACCTTC
- - TRBJ1-3 16 TRBV30 CAWSVGYRDAGNTIYF TGTGCCTGGAGTGTTGGTTACAGGGACGCTGGAAACACCATATATTTT
TRBD1 few TRBJ1-6 18 TRBV15 CATSRDRGRSTYNSPLHF TGTGCCACCAGCAGAGATAGGGGGCGAAGCACCTATAATTCACCCCTCCACTTT
- - TRBJ1-1 14 TRBV5-1 CASSSQVMNTEAFF TGCGCCAGCAGCTCGCAGGTCATGAACACTGAAGCTTTCTTT
TRBD1 - TRBJ2-1 12 TRBV6-5 CASSRTGVEQFF TGTGCCAGCAGCCGAACAGGGGTTGAGCAGTTCTTC
- few TRBJ2-6 16 TRBV14 CASSQQRTAGANVLTF TGTGCCAGCAGCCAACAACGGACAGCTGGGGCCAACGTCCTGACTTTC
- - TRBJ1-5 14 TRBV28 CASSLGQLNQPQHF TGTGCCAGCAGTTTAGGACAGCTCAATCAGCCCCAGCATTTT
- - TRBJ2-1 12 TRBV29-1 CSVEARQDEQFF TGCAGCGTTGAAGCCCGACAGGATGAGCAGTTCTTC
- - TRBJ1-2 13 TRBV4-2 CASSPGGPGGYTF TGTGCCAGCAGCCCTGGCGGCCCCGGCGGCTACACCTTC
TRBD1 - TRBJ2-3 17 TRBV19 CASSTLTGQGMSDTQYF TGTGCCAGTAGTACTCTTACTGGACAGGGGATGTCAGATACGCAGTATTTT
- - TRBJ2-7 13 TRBV6-5 CASSERGGREQYF TGTGCCAGCAGCGAGAGGGGGGGGCGCGAGCAGTACTTC
TRBD2 - TRBJ2-5 16 TRBV5-4 CASSLERGGIQETQYF TGTGCCAGCAGCTTGGAACGGGGGGGGATCCAAGAGACCCAGTACTTC
- - TRBJ1-1 14 TRBV9 CASSVVSFNTEAFF TGTGCCAGCAGCGTAGTTAGTTTCAACACTGAAGCTTTCTTT
TRBD1 - TRBJ1-2 12 TRBV7-9 CASSTGTGGYTF TGTGCCAGCAGCACCGGGACAGGGGGCTACACCTTC
TRBD1 - TRBJ1-2 14 TRBV28 CASSSPGQGTGYTF TGTGCCAGCAGTTCTCCGGGACAGGGGACTGGCTACACCTTC
TRBD1 once TRBJ1-4 15 TRBV6-6 CASSYAGQGGEKLFF TGTGCCAGCAGTTACGCGGGACAGGGAGGGGAAAAACTGTTTTTT
- - TRBJ2-1 13 TRBV19 CATKAPWGLEQFF TGCGCCACCAAGGCCCCGTGGGGCCTGGAGCAGTTCTTC
- once TRBJ1-5 12 TRBV7-6 CASSLFGGLQHF TGTGCCAGCAGCCTATTTGGGGGCCTCCAGCATTTT